This T cell receptor beta chain emerged from a study of blood T cell repertoires in COVID-19. On the study more broadly: The United States, Italy and Spain provided the acute and convalescent COVID-19 samples. The analysed material was cDNA or gDNA that came from T cells, B-cell-depleted T cells, or PBMCs.

In the original analysis: Estimated nucleated cell counts came from reference gene primer amplification. The protocol was immunoSEQ multiplex PCR, while the TCRdb copy is restricted to in-frame clones and leaves out a portion. Clonal size and the V and J genes are those of that table, whereas D and trimming came from the DNA. The sample has 300,000 to 400,000 clones, roughly 87% seen once. Enrollment of patients from Seattle took place during active infection, with longitudinal follow-up. The ends were cut back, 1 base at V and 5 bases at J, with 10 bases in the middle. Germline values: CDR1 SEHNR, CDR2 FQNEAQ (reference sequence). The CDR3 totals 14 residues.

The source is a man younger than 40 with COVID-19, enrolled during active disease. V usage is TRBV7-9 and J usage is TRBJ2-3; TRBD2 is a possible D gene (7 bases). The sample comprised peripheral blood. CDR3: CASSLGGGGDTQYF. CDR3 bases: TGTGCCAGCAGCTTAGGGGGAGGGGGAGATACGCAGTATTTT. The full variable domain, rest sourced from reference TRBV7-9 and TRBJ2-3, is DTGVSQNPRHKITKRGQNVTFRCDPISEHNRLYWYRQTLGQGPEFLTYFQNEAQLEKSRLLSDRFSAERPKGSFSTLEIQRTEQGDSAMYLCASSLGGGGDTQYFGPGTRLTVL.